The rows below give T cell receptor beta chains drawn from one sample of a study of CD8+CD57+ T cells in acquired aplastic anemia. TCRdb recomputed calls from the reads with MiXCR, one row per CDR3 protein. The sample shows more than 250,000 distinct CDR3 sequences, 65% to 90% of them seen only once. Sequencing was done on a sample of sorted CD4+, CD8+, or CD8+CD57+ T cells (not recorded which) from PBMCs. These receptors were taken from a human donor with aplastic anemia. Each CDR3 is given with its conserved first and last residue. Fields, in order: J gene, D gene, clone size, V gene, CDR3 protein, CDR3 DNA. A D gene is named only where the DNA matches it firmly. Size values are once, few and many counts, or a class for expanded clones, and some rows have none.

TRBJ2-3 - - TRBV5-1 CASSLVREHSQYF TGCGCCAGCAGCTTGGTCCGAGAACACTCGCAGTATTTT
TRBJ1-3 - - TRBV10-1 CASQQGSISGNTIYF TGCGCCAGCCAGCAGGGTTCCATATCTGGAAACACCATATATTTT
TRBJ1-1 - - TRBV7-8 CASSSSAAMNTEAFF TGTGCCAGCAGCTCTTCCGCAGCCATGAACACTGAAGCTTTCTTT
TRBJ2-5 - - TRBV7-2 CASHWDISETQYF TGTGCCAGTCATTGGGACATCTCTGAGACCCAGTACTTC
TRBJ1-2 TRBD1 - TRBV9 CASNCGTGRQIRYTF TGTGCCAGCAACTGCGGGACAGGGAGGCAGATACGCTACACCTTC
TRBJ2-1 - once TRBV9 CASSVGSEPHIFLSYNEQFF TGTGCCAGCAGCGTAGGGTCAGAACCGCACATCTTTCTGTCCTACAATGAGCAGTTCTTC
TRBJ2-7 - - TRBV25-1 CATSGALPPYEQYF TGTGCCACCAGTGGGGCCCTGCCACCCTACGAGCAGTACTTC
TRBJ1-2 - - TRBV9 CASSVEVNGLGYGYTF TGTGCCAGCAGCGTGGAGGTGAACGGGCTAGGATATGGCTACACCTTC
TRBJ2-5 - - TRBV9 CASSGGSSQESFYF TGTGCCAGCAGCGGGGGGTCCAGCCAAGAGTCTTTTTACTTC
TRBJ2-3 TRBD1 - TRBV11-1 CASSVGTGDHTDTQYF TGTGCCAGCAGCGTAGGGACAGGGGATCACACAGATACGCAGTATTTT
TRBJ1-6 - - TRBV7-2 CASSLAGGPDTDRLHF TGTGCCAGCAGCTTAGCGGGAGGTCCCGATACAGATCGGCTCCACTTT
TRBJ1-1 - - TRBV20-1 CSAYIRGPENTEAFF TGCAGTGCTTATATTCGGGGGCCCGAGAACACTGAAGCTTTCTTT
TRBJ1-2 TRBD1 - TRBV9 CASSVLGTGVGYTF TGTGCCAGCAGCGTTTTAGGGACAGGGGTTGGTTACACCTTC
TRBJ2-5 TRBD2 - TRBV20-1 CSARGLVQETQYF TGCAGTGCTAGGGGACTAGTCCAAGAGACCCAGTACTTC
TRBJ2-1 - - TRBV20-1 CSASRGFDNEQFF TGCAGTGCTAGTAGGGGATTTGACAATGAGCAGTTCTTC
TRBJ2-1 TRBD2 - TRBV24-1 CATSDQTSGPYNEQFF TGTGCCACCAGTGACCAAACTAGCGGACCTTACAATGAGCAGTTCTTC
TRBJ2-1 - - TRBV7-6 CASSVGRFNEQFF TGTGCCAGCAGCGTCGGTAGGTTCAATGAGCAGTTCTTC
TRBJ2-3 - - TRBV7-4 CASSWADEQFIGPF TGTGCCAGCTCCTGGGCGGATGAGCAGTTTATCGGGCCATTT
TRBJ2-1 - - TRBV20-1 CSAREPGGKEYNEQFF TGCAGTGCTAGAGAGCCTGGCGGGAAGGAATACAATGAGCAGTTCTTC
TRBJ2-7 - - TRBV15 CATSRGSEQEPQYF TGTGCCACCAGCAGAGGCAGCGAGCAAGAACCCCAGTACTTT
TRBJ2-3 TRBD2 once TRBV7-7 CSSRFPGGTVTQYF TGTTCTAGCAGGTTCCCGGGAGGAACCGTTACGCAGTATTTT
TRBJ1-1 - many TRBV6-6 CASSTGNTEAFF TGTGCCAGCAGTACAGGGAACACTGAAGCTTTCTTT
TRBJ2-5 - - TRBV15 CASSRAADQETQYF TGTGCCAGCAGCAGAGCGGCAGACCAAGAGACCCAGTACTTC
TRBJ2-1 - - TRBV7-9 CASSLGGEGVYNEQFF TGTGCCAGCAGCTTAGGAGGTGAGGGGGTTTACAATGAGCAGTTCTTC
TRBJ2-3 TRBD2 - TRBV9 CASSLAGGTGAQYF TGTGCCAGCAGCCTAGCGGGAGGGACCGGTGCGCAGTATTTT
TRBJ2-2 - - TRBV7-2 CASSVKQGYLRDTFF TGTGCCAGCAGCGTTAAACAGGGTTATCTCCGCGACACGTTTTTT
TRBJ1-2 - - TRBV7-3 CASSFEGAGYTF TGTGCCAGCAGCTTTGAAGGAGCTGGCTACACCTTC
TRBJ1-1 - once TRBV7-8 CASSLERGGDTQYFF TGTGCCAGCAGCTTAGAGCGAGGTGGGGACACGCAGTATTTCTTT
TRBJ1-4 - - TRBV25-1 CASRRDGGWEKLFF TGTGCCAGCAGGAGGGACGGAGGATGGGAAAAACTGTTTTTT
TRBJ1-2 - many TRBV12-3/TRBV12-4 CASSLGRTTHNYGYTF TGTGCCAGCAGTTTAGGAAGAACAACTCACAACTATGGCTACACCTTC
TRBJ2-2 - once TRBV4-3 CASSRDRTNTGELFF TGCGCCAGCAGCCGAGACAGGACGAACACCGGGGAGCTGTTTTTT
TRBJ1-2 - many TRBV7-8 CASSLAGGPDTQYYTF TGTGCCAGCAGCTTAGCGGGAGGTCCCGATACGCAGTATTACACCTTC
TRBJ2-7 - - TRBV9 CAIGGAGNMQYF TGTGCCATCGGGGGAGCTGGGAATATGCAGTACTTC
TRBJ1-1 - - TRBV6-2/TRBV6-3 CASSYGKITFF TGTGCCAGCAGTTACGGGAAGATAACTTTCTTT
TRBJ2-7 - - TRBV7-9 CASSCSPEAVREQYF TGTGCCAGCAGCTGTTCGCCTGAGGCTGTGCGCGAGCAGTACTTC
TRBJ2-5 - - TRBV7-6 CASNGAHETQYF TGTGCCAGCAACGGGGCCCACGAGACCCAGTACTTC
TRBJ2-7 TRBD1 - TRBV10-3 CAISGGGTGAYEQYF TGTGCCATCAGTGGGGGGGGGACAGGGGCTTACGAGCAGTACTTC
TRBJ1-2 - - TRBV6-5 CASSYSLGEGYTF TGTGCCAGCAGTTACTCGTTAGGGGAAGGCTACACCTTC
TRBJ2-1 - - TRBV5-5 CATSRDRAYNEQFF TGTGCCACCAGCAGAGATCGCGCCTACAATGAGCAGTTCTTC
TRBJ2-5 - - TRBV7-9 CATSRGQDHNEQYF TGTGCCACCAGCCGAGGACAAGACCACAATGAGCAGTACTTC
TRBJ2-5 - - TRBV7-3 CASSRGSEEETKYF TGTGCCAGCAGCAGAGGCAGCGAGGAAGAGACAAAGTACTTC
TRBJ2-1 - - TRBV6-4 CASRQEGWGSAYNEQFF TGTGCCAGCAGGCAAGAAGGCTGGGGTAGCGCGTACAATGAGCAGTTCTTC
TRBJ2-3 - few TRBV11-3 CASSVDRTDTQYF TGTGCCAGCAGCGTAGATCGGACAGATACGCAGTATTTT
TRBJ1-1 - - TRBV9 CASSVGRQGTDAAFF TGTGCCAGCAGCGTAGGGCGGCAGGGCACCGATGCGGCTTTCTTT
TRBJ2-4 TRBD2 - TRBV15 CATSRHPRGSENIQYF TGTGCCACCAGCAGACACCCCCGCGGGAGCGAGAACATTCAGTACTTC
TRBJ1-2 - - TRBV10-2 CASSEDPFYGYTF TGCGCCAGCAGTGAGGACCCGTTCTATGGCTACACCTTC
TRBJ2-2 - many TRBV25-1 CASSETRQNTGELFF TGTGCCAGCAGTGAGACCCGGCAGAACACCGGGGAGCTGTTTTTT
TRBJ2-5 - - TRBV7-3 CACSVAECDMNQYF TGTGCCTGCAGCGTCGCGGAGTGCGACATGAACCAGTACTTC
TRBJ2-6 - once TRBV15 CATSRGSEQETHYFGF TGTGCCACCAGCAGAGGCAGCGAGCAAGAGACCCACTACTTCGGGTTC
TRBJ2-2 - - TRBV9 CASSVGEARDKPELFF TGTGCCAGCAGCGTAGGGGAGGCGAGAGATAAGCCGGAGCTGTTTTTT
TRBJ2-3 - once TRBV7-8 CASSFAGGHATQF TGTGCCAGCAGCTTCGCGGGCGGTCACGCTACGCAGTTT
TRBJ2-1 - - TRBV9 CASSVETDTQSFEQFF TGTGCCAGCAGCGTAGAGACAGATACGCAGAGCTTTGAGCAGTTCTTC
TRBJ1-1 - - TRBV2 CASRHDTAAFF TGTGCCAGCAGGCATGACACTGCAGCTTTCTTT
TRBJ2-3 TRBD2 - TRBV2 CTSGEQGTDTQYF TGTACCAGCGGGGAACAGGGCACAGATACGCAGTATTTT
TRBJ2-5 TRBD2 - TRBV20-1 CSARAPLAGLWETQYF TGCAGTGCTAGAGCACCCTTAGCGGGACTGTGGGAGACCCAGTACTTC
TRBJ2-4 - - TRBV7-9 CASGGVGNDLYF TGTGCCAGCGGCGGAGTTGGGAACGATCTGTATTTT
TRBJ1-2 - - TRBV11-1 CACHGRDGYGYTF TGCGCCTGCCACGGGAGGGATGGCTATGGCTACACCTTC
TRBJ1-4 - once TRBV12-3/TRBV12-4 CASSLVQGRETLFF TGTGCCAGCAGTTTGGTCCAAGGACGTGAAACGCTGTTTTTT
TRBJ2-1 - - TRBV7-9 CASSFSVRGDANEQFF TGTGCCAGCAGCTTCTCAGTAAGGGGGGACGCGAATGAGCAGTTCTTC